The 6 T cell receptor beta chains below were found in one sample sequenced in a study of T-cell memory formation after mild COVID-19. Each CDR3 protein is one row after TCRdb ran MiXCR on the 5' RACE reads. The data contain about 130,000 distinct CDR3 sequences, 16% of them singletons. The sequencing sample was made of PBMCs or a T cell subset sorted from them (not recorded which). The source of these receptors is an adult woman who had mild COVID-19 (a few samples of this study predate the infection). Cell type and time point are not known.

The chain employs TRBV5-1 and TRBJ2-3, with 11 nucleotides matching TRBD2. This CDR3 has 16 residues. The V and J ends lost 4 bases and 0 bases, in that order; junction bases with no gene match: 4. Germline CDR1 reads SGHRS; CDR2 reads YFSETQ. CDR3 sequence: CASSIGTSGSTDTQYF. DNA for the CDR3: TGCGCCAGCAGCATCGGGACTAGCGGAAGCACAGATACGCAGTATTTT.

This chain uses TRBV7-9 with TRBJ1-1; unclear D gene. The CDR3 loop spans 13 amino acids. Germline loops: CDR1 SEHNR, CDR2 FQNEAQ (reference sequence). V was trimmed by 3 bases and J by 3 bases, leaving 8 bases between them. The CDR3 region has the DNA TGTGCCAGCAGCTTTGGGGAGTACACTGAAGCTTTCTTT. The encoded protein is CASSFGEYTEAFF.

This clonotype was picked up a small number of times. This chain connects TRBV19 to TRBJ1-2, with 9 bases lining up with TRBD1. Germline lookup yields CDR1 LNHDA and CDR2 SQIVND (reference sequence). CDR3 length: 14 amino acids. Losses at the gene ends were 6 bases for V and 8 bases for J; bases not matched to a gene: 10. CDR3: CASRHRTGADGYTF. The CDR3 DNA is TGTGCCAGTAGGCACCGGACAGGGGCAGACGGCTACACCTTC.

This clonotype was seen a few times. The J gene is TRBJ2-1, the V gene TRBV29-1; 8 bases map to TRBD2. V gave up 7 bases and J gave up 5 bases; unmatched junction bases: 7. Germline V gene data show CDR1 as SQVTM and CDR2 as ANQGSEA. The CDR3 totals 13 residues. DNA of the CDR3: TGCAGCGCAGTGACTAGCGAGCACAATGAGCAGTTCTTC. Protein: CSAVTSEHNEQFF.

This clonotype was picked up a small number of times. The chain couples TRBV7-9 to TRBJ2-1, with 9 bases lining up with TRBD1. Per the germline V gene, CDR1 is SEHNR and CDR2 is FQNEAQ (reference sequence). V gave up 3 bases and J gave up 6 bases; unmatched junction bases: 0. The CDR3 totals 13 residues. The CDR3 reads CASSLDRGNEQFF. The DNA of the CDR3 is TGTGCCAGCAGCTTGGACAGGGGCAATGAGCAGTTCTTC.

Only a few counts were recorded for this clonotype. The rearrangement links TRBV12-3 or TRBV12-4 to TRBJ2-1, with TRBD1 matching over 7 bases. This CDR3 spans 15 amino acids. V lost 6 bases and J lost 3; bases outside the gene matches: 8. CDR3 nucleotides: TGTGCCAGCAGAAAGGGGGCCCCCTTCTACAATGAGCAGTTCTTC. It is translated as CASRKGAPFYNEQFF.